This is a list of T cell receptor beta chains from one sample in a study of low-dose radiotherapy and immunotherapy resistance in tumors. One entry per CDR3 protein results from TCRdb running MiXCR on the reads. This table has 55,000 to 80,000 distinct CDR3 sequences, around a quarter appearing once. Sequencing was performed on PBMCs, taken before treatment. These receptors came from a male donor with rectosigmoid adenocarcinoma. CDR3s include the opening cysteine and the closing phenylalanine or tryptophan. Each record gives: clone size, D gene, V gene, J gene, CDR3 DNA, CDR3 protein. A D gene is named only where the DNA matches it firmly. Clone size is stated in some rows and not others, as once, few, many or a class when expanded.

abundance: once; d_gene: .; v_gene: TRBV7-2; j_gene: TRBJ2-7; CDR3nt: TGTGCCAGCAGCCCAGGCGGAGCGGTCTCCTACGAGCAGTACTTC; CDR3aa: CASSPGGAVSYEQYF
abundance: many; d_gene: TRBD1; v_gene: TRBV20-1; j_gene: TRBJ1-5; CDR3nt: TGCAGTGCTAGTTCCGCAGGGGGCCTGGGTCAGCCCCAGCATTTT; CDR3aa: CSASSAGGLGQPQHF
abundance: .; d_gene: TRBD1; v_gene: TRBV9; j_gene: TRBJ1-6; CDR3nt: TGTGCCAGCAGCGCCCGGGACAGTCGGTATTCACCCCTCCACTTT; CDR3aa: CASSARDSRYSPLHF
abundance: many; d_gene: .; v_gene: TRBV7-8; j_gene: TRBJ2-7; CDR3nt: TGTGCCAGCAGCTTAAGGGGAACCCGCTACGAGCAGTACTTC; CDR3aa: CASSLRGTRYEQYF
abundance: .; d_gene: .; v_gene: TRBV5-6; j_gene: TRBJ2-6; CDR3nt: TGTGCCAGCAGCTGGAGGGCCTCTGGGGCCAACGTCCTGACTTTC; CDR3aa: CASSWRASGANVLTF
abundance: once; d_gene: .; v_gene: TRBV6-2/TRBV6-3; j_gene: TRBJ2-7; CDR3nt: TGTGCCAGCAGCCCCGCAGGGGAGTACGAGCAGTACTTC; CDR3aa: CASSPAGEYEQYF
abundance: .; d_gene: .; v_gene: TRBV28; j_gene: TRBJ2-1; CDR3nt: TGTGCCAGCACCGAACTTTACTACCTCAATGAGCAGTTCTTC; CDR3aa: CASTELYYLNEQFF
abundance: .; d_gene: TRBD1; v_gene: TRBV11-2; j_gene: TRBJ2-2; CDR3nt: TGTGCCAGCAGCTTCCGGGACAGGGTAATCGGGGAGCTGTTTTTT; CDR3aa: CASSFRDRVIGELFF
abundance: many; d_gene: .; v_gene: TRBV18; j_gene: TRBJ2-4; CDR3nt: TGTGCCAGCTCGCAGGACGGTTTAGACATTCAGTACTTC; CDR3aa: CASSQDGLDIQYF
abundance: .; d_gene: .; v_gene: TRBV6-2/TRBV6-3; j_gene: TRBJ1-5; CDR3nt: TGTGCCAGCAGGCCCGGGACTGACCCTAGCAATCAGCCCCAGCATTTT; CDR3aa: CASRPGTDPSNQPQHF
abundance: .; d_gene: .; v_gene: TRBV28; j_gene: TRBJ1-2; CDR3nt: TGTGCCAGCAGTTTCATCTATGGCTACACCTTC; CDR3aa: CASSFIYGYTF
abundance: .; d_gene: TRBD1; v_gene: TRBV24-1; j_gene: TRBJ2-6; CDR3nt: TGTGCCAGCACTTATACGACAGGGAAAGTTGGGGCCAACGTCCTGACTTTC; CDR3aa: CASTYTTGKVGANVLTF
abundance: .; d_gene: .; v_gene: TRBV5-1; j_gene: TRBJ2-1; CDR3nt: TGCGCCAGCAGCGCCACTAGGAAGGGTCTTAGGGAGCAGTTCTTC; CDR3aa: CASSATRKGLREQFF
abundance: many; d_gene: .; v_gene: TRBV29-1; j_gene: TRBJ2-3; CDR3nt: TGCAGCGTTGATAAAGGAGGCACAGATACGCAGTATTTT; CDR3aa: CSVDKGGTDTQYF
abundance: many; d_gene: .; v_gene: TRBV6-8; j_gene: TRBJ2-5; CDR3nt: TGTGCCAGCAGTTACTCGGGTGCCAGCGACCAAGAGACCCAGTACTTC; CDR3aa: CASSYSGASDQETQYF
abundance: many; d_gene: .; v_gene: TRBV12-3/TRBV12-4; j_gene: TRBJ2-3; CDR3nt: TGTGCCAGCAGTTTGAGAGGCGGGTTCACAGATACGCAGTATTTT; CDR3aa: CASSLRGGFTDTQYF
abundance: many; d_gene: .; v_gene: TRBV5-1; j_gene: TRBJ2-5; CDR3nt: TGCGCCAGCAGCTTGTTAGGGGGTAGCGGAATCCAAGAGACCCAGTACTTC; CDR3aa: CASSLLGGSGIQETQYF